These 11 T cell receptor beta chains came from one sample sequenced in a study of shared clonotypes between healthy human individuals. This table comes from immunoSEQ multiplex PCR, and its TCRdb copy is limited to in-frame clones, with some not included. The table includes 2 million to 2.5 million clones, over 85% detected once. The material sequenced was naive CD4+ T cells from PBMCs. Subset in this sample: CD45RA+ positively selected. Every receptor here comes from a young man in good health. Some clones in this sample may be carry-over from other donors' samples.

The chain links TRBV2 to TRBJ2-7, with TRBD1 identical over 9 bases. This CDR3 has 15 residues. Germline lookup yields CDR1 SNHLY and CDR2 FYNNEI. With V trimmed by 4 bases and J by 7 bases, 11 bases remained unmatched. DNA of the CDR3: TGTGCCAGCAGTGCTTTTGGGACAGGGATAGGGGAGCAGTACTTC. It specifies CASSAFGTGIGEQYF.

The chain employs TRBV7-2 and TRBJ2-7; 13 bases fit TRBD2. Germline CDR1 and CDR2: SGHTA and FQGNSA. This CDR3 has 15 amino acids. Trimming took 4 bases from V and 6 from J; bases not matched to a gene: 6. The chain's CDR3 is CASSSPGLAGVEQYF. As DNA, the CDR3 is TGTGCCAGCAGCTCACCTGGACTAGCGGGAGTCGAGCAGTACTTC.

The chain carries TRBV10-3 and TRBJ2-7, with 13 bases lining up with TRBD2. The V gene end was trimmed by 5 bases and the J gene end by 2 bases; junction bases not matched to a gene: 3. The CDR3 sequence is 15 residues long. Germline-derived CDR1 and CDR2 are ENHRY and SYGVKD. The CDR3, as DNA: TGTGCCATCAGTAGACTAGCGGGAGGCACCTACGAGCAGTACTTC. It yields the protein CAISRLAGGTYEQYF.

This chain uses TRBV5-1 with TRBJ2-3, with TRBD2 matching 14 bases. The CDR3 is made up of 15 amino acids. V gave up 5 bases and J gave up 4 bases; unmatched junction bases: 3. Per the germline V gene, CDR1 is SGHRS and CDR2 is YFSETQ. The CDR3 DNA reads as TGCGCCAGCAGGGGACTAGCGGGAGCCCCAGATACGCAGTATTTT. It yields the protein CASRGLAGAPDTQYF.

This clone was seen just once. V usage is TRBV6-1 and J usage is TRBJ1-5, with D unclear. The CDR3 runs to 13 residues. Germline assignment: CDR1 MNHNS and CDR2 SASEGT. The V end was cut by 5 bases, the J end by 4 bases, with 9 bases between. The CDR3 bases are TGTGCCAGCAGTCAACTCGCTAATCAGCCCCAGCATTTT. It yields the protein CASSQLANQPQHF.

The chain has TRBV14 and TRBJ2-3; D uncertain. V lost 3 bases and J lost 6, with 7 bases in between. This CDR3 is 12 amino acids long. From germline, CDR1 is SGHDN and CDR2 FVKESK. The CDR3 here is CASSHVPDTQYF. The CDR3 region has the DNA TGTGCCAGCAGCCACGTCCCGGATACGCAGTATTTT.

The CDR3 sequence is CASSLRFGGENIQYF. In DNA, the CDR3 is TGTGCCAGCAGCTTACGTTTCGGGGGCGAAAACATTCAGTACTTC. This chain joins TRBV11-1 and TRBJ2-4; D may be TRBD1 or TRBD2 (6 bases each). In germline, CDR1 is SGHAT, CDR2 FQDESV (reference sequence). CDR3 length equals 15 residues. V gave up 2 bases and J gave up 5 bases, with 13 bases separating them.

The V gene is TRBV7-8, the J gene TRBJ1-1, with D tentatively TRBD1 (5 bases). V lost 4 bases and J 5 bases, leaving 8 bases between the germline ends. This CDR3 has 12 residues. Germline values: CDR1 SGHVS, CDR2 FQNEAQ. The CDR3 DNA is TGTGCCAGCAGCTGGGACGGAACTGAAGCTTTCTTT. As protein: CASSWDGTEAFF.

The rearrangement links TRBV5-3 to TRBJ2-7; 10 bases map to TRBD2. TRBV5-3 is given ORF status, its function remaining uncertain. Losses at the gene ends were 2 bases for V and 4 bases for J; bases not matched to a gene: 6. This CDR3 spans 15 amino acids. CDR3: CARSFASGSLYEQYF. The CDR3 nucleotides read TGTGCCAGAAGCTTTGCTAGCGGGAGTTTGTACGAGCAGTACTTC.

The V and J genes are TRBV9 and TRBJ2-5, with D perhaps matching TRBD1 or TRBD2 (5 bases each). Germline V gene sequence: CDR1 SGDLS, CDR2 YYNGEE. The CDR3 is 15 residues long. V was pared by 3 bases and J by 2 bases, with 14 bases between. The CDR3 protein is CASSETGTSQETQYF. CDR3 bases: TGTGCCAGCAGCGAGACCGGGACGTCGCAAGAGACCCAGTACTTC.

In its sample, this clone was seen once. The chain carries TRBV28 and TRBJ2-7; 7 nucleotides align to TRBD1. CDR3 length: 13 residues. The germline V gene encodes CDR1 MDHEN and CDR2 SYDVKM. Germline trimming cut 8 bases from V and 5 bases from J; bases unmatched to any gene: 9. The CDR3, as DNA: TGTGCCAGCCTTGAGACAGGGCCCCACGAGCAGTACTTC. Translation: CASLETGPHEQYF.